Listed here are 29 T cell receptor beta chains from one sample, sequenced in a study of T cell repertoires in cytomegalovirus infection. TCRdb reanalysed the reads using MiXCR and keeps one entry per CDR3 protein. Of 150,000 to 200,000 distinct CDR3 sequences in the sample, 8.5% to 10% were seen once. The sequencing sample was made of PBMCs. The receptors were gathered from a human donor in good health (CMV status not recorded). Some clones in this sample may be carry-over from other donors' samples.

This clonotype has just a few counts. The rearrangement uses TRBV4-3 and TRBJ2-7, with a weak D call TRBD2 (6 bases). This CDR3 spans 14 amino acids. With 1 base removed from V and 5 bases from J, the gap between germline ends came to 12 bases. Germline values: CDR1 LGHNA, CDR2 YSLEER. The CDR3, as DNA: TGCGCCAGCAGCCAAGCGGGAGAGGTCCACGAGCAGTACTTC. Translation: CASSQAGEVHEQYF.

There are many counts of this clonotype. The chain couples TRBV28 to TRBJ1-1; TRBD1 agrees at 9 bases. The germline V gene has CDR1 MDHEN and CDR2 SYDVKM. V trimming: 8 bases; J trimming: 0 bases; junction bases outside the gene matches: 4. CDR3 length equals 14 residues. The CDR3 DNA reads as TGTGCCAGCCTACAGGGGGCGATGAACACTGAAGCTTTCTTT. The encoded protein is CASLQGAMNTEAFF. The full variable domain, completed using reference TRBV28 and TRBJ1-1, is DVKVTQSSRYLVKRTGEKVFLECVQDMDHENMFWYRQDPGLGLRLIYFSYDVKMKEKGDIPEGYSVSREKKERFSLILESASTNQTSMYLCASLQGAMNTEAFFGQGTRLTVV.

There are a few counts of this clonotype. The V gene is TRBV20-1, the J gene TRBJ1-1; D is possibly TRBD1 (5 bases). CDR1 and CDR2 (germline): DFQATT, SNEGSKA (reference sequence). Trimming stripped 5 bases from V and 0 bases from J, with 13 bases between. The CDR3 spans 14 residues. The DNA of the CDR3 is TGCAGTGCTCGGGACCCGAGGATGAACACTGAAGCTTTCTTT. Its protein product is CSARDPRMNTEAFF.

In this sample, this clonotype turned up many times. This sequence joins TRBV7-2 and TRBJ2-2, with D perhaps TRBD1 or TRBD2 (5 bases each). Trimming pared 5 bases from V and 0 bases from J, leaving 10 bases between. The germline CDR1 and CDR2 sequences are SGHTA and FQGNSA. The CDR3 covers 15 residues. CDR3: CASSGGHTNTGELFF. In DNA, the CDR3 is TGTGCCAGCAGCGGAGGACACACGAACACCGGGGAGCTGTTTTTT.

The chain uses TRBV30 and TRBJ1-4, with unresolved D. The CDR3 extends over 12 amino acids. CDR1 is GTSNPN, CDR2 SVGIG, per germline (reference sequence). V was clipped by 0 bases and J by 7 bases, with 6 bases between them. CDR3 region: CAWSVVGEKLFF. CDR3 bases: TGTGCCTGGAGTGTAGTGGGTGAAAAACTGTTTTTT.

This clonotype has ten or more counts. This chain uses TRBV7-9 with TRBJ1-6; D call uncertain. CDR3 length: 14 residues. Trimming left V 4 bases short and J 9 bases short, with 13 bases between. CDR1 and CDR2 (germline): SEHNR, FQNEAQ (reference sequence). The CDR3 protein is CASSSGSLFSPLHF. CDR3 nucleotide sequence: TGTGCCAGCAGCTCCGGAAGCCTTTTTTCACCCCTCCACTTT.

The sample holds many counts of this clonotype. This rearrangement joins TRBV7-2 to TRBJ1-2; D remains unclear. V was clipped by 5 bases and J by 0 bases, with 13 bases between them. CDR3 length equals 15 residues. The germline gives CDR1 SGHTA, CDR2 FQGNSA. CDR3 nucleotide sequence: TGTGCCAGCAGCCAACGGACGGGAACTAACTATGGCTACACCTTC. It translates to CASSQRTGTNYGYTF.

There are a few counts of this clonotype. The rearrangement links TRBV10-3 to TRBJ2-1; 8 positions agree with TRBD1. This CDR3 is built from 12 residues. Germline V gene lookup returns CDR1 ENHRY and CDR2 SYGVKD. V shed 7 bases, J shed 8 bases, and the junction held 4 bases outside the gene matches. The CDR3 nucleotides are TGTGCCATCAAGACAGGGGCCGATGAGCAGTTCTTC. Its protein product is CAIKTGADEQFF.

This clonotype occurred many times. This sequence joins TRBV7-2 and TRBJ2-7, with D tentatively TRBD1 (6 bases). This CDR3 has 14 amino acids. Germline V lookup: CDR1 SGHTA, CDR2 FQGNSA. Trimming left V 0 bases short and J 4 bases short, with 10 bases between. CDR3 DNA: TGTGCCAGCAGCTTAGCGTGGCAGGGGTACGAGCAGTACTTC. This gives the protein CASSLAWQGYEQYF. The full variable domain, with the rest looked up from reference TRBV7-2 and TRBJ2-7, is GAGVSQSPSNKVTEKGKDVELRCDPISGHTALYWYRQSLGQGLEFLIYFQGNSAPDKSGLPSDRFSAERTGGSVSTLTIQRTQQEDSAVYLCASSLAWQGYEQYFGPGTRLTVT.

This clonotype has a handful of counts. The rearrangement uses TRBV28 and TRBJ2-3; 11 positions agree with TRBD2. The ends lost 2 bases at V and 6 bases at J; junction bases unmatched: 7. The CDR3 has 16 amino acids. The germline V gene encodes CDR1 MDHEN and CDR2 SYDVKM. CDR3 sequence (DNA): TGTGCCAGCAGTTTAGCGCGACTAGCGGGATTGGATACGCAGTATTTT. It codes for CASSLARLAGLDTQYF.

This clonotype turned up a few times. The J gene is TRBJ2-7, the V gene TRBV11-2; 11 nucleotides agree with TRBD1. V trimming: 5 bases; J trimming: 3 bases; junction bases outside the gene matches: 12. Germline loops: CDR1 SGHAT, CDR2 FQNNGV. The CDR3 has 17 amino acids. The CDR3 is CASSARTGGAIVYEQYF. Written as DNA, the CDR3 is TGTGCCAGCAGCGCCCGGACAGGGGGCGCAATTGTCTACGAGCAGTACTTC.

This clonotype has more than one count but fewer than ten. The chain joins TRBV28 to TRBJ2-1, with 9 bases fitting TRBD2. CDR1 MDHEN and CDR2 SYDVKM come from the germline V gene. The ends lost 5 bases at V and 5 bases at J; junction bases unmatched: 7. The CDR3 extends over 15 amino acids. The CDR3 here is CASSPAGGRDNEQFF. CDR3 nucleotides: TGTGCCAGCAGTCCTGCTGGCGGGAGGGACAATGAGCAGTTCTTC.

This clonotype appeared many times. The gene calls are TRBV7-2 and TRBJ1-2, with a possible D match to TRBD1 (6 bases). Trimming left V 3 bases short and J 8 bases short, with 10 bases between. The length of the CDR3 is 12 residues. CDR1 SGHTA and CDR2 FQGNSA come from the germline V gene. The CDR3 is CASSFTGTGYTF. The CDR3 DNA sequence: TGTGCCAGCAGCTTTACAGGGACAGGCTACACCTTC.

This clonotype has only a few counts. The chain employs TRBV7-9 and TRBJ2-5, with 9 bases lining up with TRBD1. CDR1 SEHNR and CDR2 FQNEAQ come from the germline V gene (reference sequence). CDR3 length: 15 amino acids. The V segment lost 6 bases and the J segment 2 bases; nucleotides outside the gene matches: 7. In nucleotides, the CDR3 is TGTGCCAGCAGTCTATCCGGACAGGGGCAAGAGACCCAGTACTTC. Protein sequence: CASSLSGQGQETQYF.

This chain connects TRBV28 to TRBJ1-4, with TRBD1 identical over 8 bases. With V trimmed by 7 bases and J by 7 bases, 11 bases remained unmatched. CDR1 and CDR2 (germline): MDHEN, SYDVKM. CDR3 size: 15 residues. Here the CDR3 DNA reads TGTGCCAGCAATAGCCTTACAGGGGGTGTTGAAAAACTGTTTTTT. It specifies CASNSLTGGVEKLFF.

This clonotype was found many times. V usage is TRBV7-2 and J usage is TRBJ1-2; D unresolved. Per germline, CDR1 SGHTA and CDR2 FQGNSA. The CDR3 is 14 amino acids. V lost 1 base and J 7 bases, leaving 13 bases between the germline ends. CDR3 loop: CASSLVAGPGGYTF. Written as DNA, the CDR3 is TGTGCCAGCAGCTTAGTGGCGGGCCCTGGTGGCTACACCTTC.

This clonotype was observed a few times. This chain links TRBV15 with TRBJ2-3; D unclear. Germline lookup yields CDR1 LNHNV and CDR2 YYDKDF (reference sequence). The CDR3 extends over 13 amino acids. V was pared by 3 bases and J by 5 bases, with 9 bases between. The CDR3 sequence is CATSSHLGDTQYF. The DNA of the CDR3 is TGTGCCACCAGCAGTCACCTCGGAGATACGCAGTATTTT.

The CDR3 nucleotides read TGTGCCAGCAGTTACAGGGGAAGCAATCAGCCCCAGCATTTT. This encodes CASSYRGSNQPQHF. J is TRBJ1-5 and V is TRBV6-5, with D possibly matching TRBD1 (5 bases). CDR1 and CDR2 (germline): MNHEY, SVGAGI. The CDR3 extends over 14 amino acids. V lost 2 bases and J lost 1, with 6 bases in between.

The chain employs TRBV11-1 and TRBJ2-1, with a possible D match to TRBD1 (6 bases). The CDR3 extends over 14 amino acids. Germline values: CDR1 SGHAT, CDR2 FQDESV (reference sequence). Between the trimmed V and J ends, which lost 4 bases and 6 bases, there was a span of 13 bases. The CDR3 sequence: CASSSIDRLNEQFF. Here the CDR3 DNA reads TGTGCCAGCAGCTCGATCGACAGGCTCAATGAGCAGTTCTTC.

This clonotype occurred many times. In DNA form, the CDR3 reads TGTGCCAGCAGACCCCGGGGACAGGGTACGCGCGGGTGGTTGACTGAAGCTTTCTTT. As protein: CASRPRGQGTRGWLTEAFF. The chain recombines TRBV28 with TRBJ1-1; TRBD1 matches at 9 bases. Germline V gene lookup returns CDR1 MDHEN and CDR2 SYDVKM. V shed 6 bases and J 5 bases; nucleotides not matched to a gene: 22. The length of the CDR3 is 19 residues. The variable domain in full, completed from reference TRBV28 and TRBJ1-1, reads DVKVTQSSRYLVKRTGEKVFLECVQDMDHENMFWYRQDPGLGLRLIYFSYDVKMKEKGDIPEGYSVSREKKERFSLILESASTNQTSMYLCASRPRGQGTRGWLTEAFFGQGTRLTVV.

This clonotype came up many times. In DNA, the CDR3 is TGTGCCAGCACGGGACTAGGAACGAATGAGCAGTTCTTC. Its translation: CASTGLGTNEQFF. The rearrangement uses TRBV12-3 or TRBV12-4 and TRBJ2-1, with 8 bases lining up with TRBD2. Trimming took 7 bases from V and 7 from J; bases not matched to a gene: 6. The CDR3 consists of 13 residues.

This clonotype has at least ten counts. The chain carries TRBV28 and TRBJ1-5; 9 positions match TRBD1. The germline V gene encodes CDR1 MDHEN and CDR2 SYDVKM. CDR3 length: 16 amino acids. After removal of 4 bases from V and 2 bases from J, the junction contained 6 bases not matched to a gene. The CDR3 DNA sequence: TGTGCCAGCAGTTCAATACAGGGGGCTGGCAATCAGCCCCAGCATTTT. This translates into CASSSIQGAGNQPQHF. The complete variable domain, with remaining parts taken from reference TRBV28 and TRBJ1-5, reads DVKVTQSSRYLVKRTGEKVFLECVQDMDHENMFWYRQDPGLGLRLIYFSYDVKMKEKGDIPEGYSVSREKKERFSLILESASTNQTSMYLCASSSIQGAGNQPQHFGDGTRLSIL.

This clonotype was detected ten times or more. This sequence joins TRBV19 and TRBJ1-1, with 7 bases fitting TRBD1. J was trimmed by 1 base and V by 4 bases; bases with no gene match: 15. Per germline, CDR1 LNHDA and CDR2 SQIVND (reference sequence). This CDR3 region has 18 residues. CDR3 in DNA: TGTGCCAGTAGTAAATTGACAGGGAGAGCCCAGCAGAACACTGAAGCTTTCTTT. Amino acids: CASSKLTGRAQQNTEAFF.

This clonotype was counted many times. The chain combines TRBV7-8 with TRBJ1-1, with D unresolved. The V gene's germline CDR1 is SGHVS and CDR2 FQNEAQ. CDR3 size: 17 residues. The germline V and J ends were trimmed by 2 bases and 0 bases, with 16 bases remaining between them. Here the CDR3 DNA reads TGTGCCAGCAGCTTATTCGGCGAAGGGCAAATGAACACTGAAGCTTTCTTT. It encodes CASSLFGEGQMNTEAFF.

Many counts were recorded for this clonotype. The gene calls are TRBV7-9 and TRBJ2-1, with 11 bases lining up with TRBD2. The germline gives CDR1 SEHNR, CDR2 FQNEAQ (reference sequence). The trim removed 5 bases at V and 3 bases at J, leaving 9 bases unmatched. The CDR3 is made up of 17 amino acids. The chain's CDR3 is CASSLSGTSGVYNEQFF. DNA for the CDR3: TGTGCCAGCAGCCTATCCGGGACTAGCGGAGTCTACAATGAGCAGTTCTTC.

This clonotype was observed at least ten times. The V and J genes are TRBV29-1 and TRBJ1-2, with D hard to call. The CDR3 sequence is 11 residues long. V dropped 0 bases and J dropped 8 bases, with 7 bases sitting between them. Germline V gene lookup returns CDR1 SQVTM and CDR2 ANQGSEA. The CDR3 DNA follows: TGCAGCGTTGAAGATCGGGGAGGCTACACCTTC. Protein product: CSVEDRGGYTF.

The rearrangement uses TRBV18 and TRBJ1-1; D unclear. Trimming stripped 2 bases from V and 8 bases from J, with 12 bases between. Per germline, CDR1 KGHSH and CDR2 LQKENI. This CDR3 comprises 13 residues. For the CDR3, the DNA is TGTGCCAGCTCACCATTAATAGACCGGGAAGCTTTCTTT. Encoded protein: CASSPLIDREAFF.

This clonotype was seen repeatedly, ten times or more. V gene TRBV10-3 combines with J gene TRBJ2-7; 9 bases align to TRBD1. Germline V gene lookup returns CDR1 ENHRY and CDR2 SYGVKD. CDR3 length: 13 amino acids. The V and J ends lost 6 bases and 3 bases, in that order; junction bases with no gene match: 3. DNA for the CDR3: TGTGCCATCAGCGAGGGACAGGGCTACGAGCAGTACTTC. Encoded protein: CAISEGQGYEQYF.

In this sample, this clonotype turned up a few times. The J gene is TRBJ2-5, the V gene TRBV29-1; 7 bases map to TRBD2. CDR3 length: 13 residues. Germline CDR1 reads SQVTM; CDR2 reads ANQGSEA. Trimming at V came to 4 bases and at J to 3 bases, leaving 5 bases not matched to a gene. CDR3 DNA: TGCAGCGTTGCCCGGGACTATAAAGAGACCCAGTACTTC. This encodes CSVARDYKETQYF.